This paragraph covers one TCR beta chain sequence. Its antigen is undetermined. The CDR3 runs to 17 residues. V was trimmed by 1 base and J by 0 bases, leaving 16 bases between them. CDR1 is LNHNV and CDR2 is YYDKDF in the germline V gene (reference sequence). The data were taken from a study of blood T cells in healthy people across ages. General study findings and limits: The study regarded diversity estimates from one million T cells as underestimates.

PCR was performed a second time for about 6 to 11 cycles using a sample-barcoded 5' primer and a J-beta primer mix. Every cDNA molecule bore a tag from a template-switch adaptor containing 12 random nucleotides. TCRdb used MiXCR to reprocess the 5' RACE reads, holding one entry per CDR3 protein. The data hold about 830,000 distinct CDR3 sequences, with roughly 60% observed a single time. The material sequenced was blood. The sequence was obtained from a man younger than 40 in good health. The chain uses TRBV15 and TRBJ2-7; no reliable D call. The CDR3 reads CATSRVTGRRSSYEQYF. CDR3 sequence (DNA): TGTGCCACCAGCAGAGTTACGGGTCGCAGGAGCTCCTACGAGCAGTACTTC.